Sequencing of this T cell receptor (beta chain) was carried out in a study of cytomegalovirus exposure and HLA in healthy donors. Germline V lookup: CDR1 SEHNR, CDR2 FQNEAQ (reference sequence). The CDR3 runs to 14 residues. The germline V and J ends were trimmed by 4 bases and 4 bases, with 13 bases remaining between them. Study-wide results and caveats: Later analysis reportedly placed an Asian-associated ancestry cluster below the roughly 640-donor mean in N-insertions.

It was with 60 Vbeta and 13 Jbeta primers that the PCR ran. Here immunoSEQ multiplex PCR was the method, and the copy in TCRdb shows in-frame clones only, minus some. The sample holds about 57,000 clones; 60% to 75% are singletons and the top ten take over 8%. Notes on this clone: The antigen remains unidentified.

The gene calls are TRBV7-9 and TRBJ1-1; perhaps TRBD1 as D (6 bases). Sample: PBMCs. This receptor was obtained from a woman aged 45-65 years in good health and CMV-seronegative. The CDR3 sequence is CASSYREGATEAFF. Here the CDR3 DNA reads TGTGCCAGCAGCTACAGGGAAGGCGCCACTGAAGCTTTCTTT.